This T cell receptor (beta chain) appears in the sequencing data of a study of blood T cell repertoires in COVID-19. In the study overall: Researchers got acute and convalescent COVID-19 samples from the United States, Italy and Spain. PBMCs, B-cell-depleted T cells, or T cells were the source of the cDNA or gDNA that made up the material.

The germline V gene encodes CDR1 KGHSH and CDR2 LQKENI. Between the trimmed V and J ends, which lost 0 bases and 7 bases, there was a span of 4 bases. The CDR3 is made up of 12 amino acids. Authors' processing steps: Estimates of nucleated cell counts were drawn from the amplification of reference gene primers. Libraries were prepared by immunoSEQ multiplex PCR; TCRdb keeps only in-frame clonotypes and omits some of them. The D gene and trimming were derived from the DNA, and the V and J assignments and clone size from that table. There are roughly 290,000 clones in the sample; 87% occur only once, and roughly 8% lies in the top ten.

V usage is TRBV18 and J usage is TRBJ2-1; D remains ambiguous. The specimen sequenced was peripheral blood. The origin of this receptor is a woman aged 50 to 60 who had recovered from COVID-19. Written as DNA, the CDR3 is TGTGCCAGCTCACCACCTAATAATGAGCAGTTCTTC. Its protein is CASSPPNNEQFF.